Listed below are T cell receptor beta chains from one sample, sequenced in a study of vaccination effects on CD4 cells after COVID-19. These receptors' targets are unknown. Libraries were prepared by immunoSEQ multiplex PCR; TCRdb keeps only in-frame clonotypes and omits some of them. The sample lists approximately 28,000 clones, over 80% seen once, with less than 6% in the top ten. This sample comprised CD4+ T cells from PBMCs cultured with SARS-CoV-2 spike peptides, obtained after COVID-19 vaccination. These receptors were taken from a human donor who received a COVID-19 vaccine. Some clones in this sample may be carry-over from other donors' samples. Each CDR3 is given with its conserved first and last residue. D genes are given only for firm matches. Clone size is not always given. Where it is, it says once, few, many or a class for expanded clones.

D: NA
J: TRBJ2-3
size: NA
V: TRBV19
CDR3: CATKGGVSGRPQYF
DNA: TGTGCCACAAAGGGGGGGGTTAGCGGGCGGCCGCAGTATTTT

D: TRBD1
J: TRBJ2-2
size: NA
V: TRBV19
CDR3: CASGTGTAYTGELFF
DNA: TGTGCCAGTGGAACCGGGACAGCTTACACCGGGGAGCTGTTTTTT

D: NA
J: TRBJ2-3
size: NA
V: TRBV29-1
CDR3: CSVGSRVADTQYF
DNA: TGCAGCGTTGGATCCAGGGTTGCGGATACGCAGTATTTT

D: NA
J: TRBJ2-2
size: few
V: TRBV6-5
CDR3: CASTATLNTGELFF
DNA: TGTGCCAGCACCGCGACTCTAAACACCGGGGAGCTGTTTTTT

D: NA
J: TRBJ2-1
size: NA
V: TRBV7-9
CDR3: CASSARRGSYNEQFF
DNA: TGTGCCAGCAGCGCGCGTCGGGGCTCCTACAATGAGCAGTTCTTC

D: NA
J: TRBJ1-1
size: NA
V: TRBV7-8
CDR3: CASSSGLRNTEAFF
DNA: TGTGCCAGCAGCTCAGGCCTTAGGAACACTGAAGCTTTCTTT

D: NA
J: TRBJ2-3
size: once
V: TRBV20-1
CDR3: CSARSDTQYF
DNA: TGCAGTGCTAGGTCGGATACGCAGTATTTT

D: NA
J: TRBJ1-1
size: NA
V: TRBV27
CDR3: CASSLSQGTPNTEAFF
DNA: TGTGCCAGCAGTTTAAGTCAGGGGACCCCGAACACTGAAGCTTTCTTT

D: NA
J: TRBJ1-5
size: NA
V: TRBV2
CDR3: CASSGREASQPQHF
DNA: TGTGCCAGCAGTGGACGGGAAGCCAGTCAGCCCCAGCATTTT

D: NA
J: TRBJ2-6
size: NA
V: TRBV7-9
CDR3: CASSFRAPGANVLTF
DNA: TGTGCCAGCAGCTTTAGGGCGCCCGGGGCCAACGTCCTGACTTTC

D: NA
J: TRBJ2-5
size: NA
V: TRBV6-2/TRBV6-3
CDR3: CASSYPDRGETQYF
DNA: TGTGCCAGCAGTTACCCTGACAGAGGGGAGACCCAGTACTTC

D: NA
J: TRBJ2-3
size: NA
V: TRBV20-1
CDR3: CSASLTSVNTQYF
DNA: TGCAGTGCTAGTCTCACAAGCGTGAATACGCAGTATTTT

D: TRBD1
J: TRBJ1-5
size: NA
V: TRBV6-5
CDR3: CASSPGTGGAQPQHF
DNA: TGTGCCAGCAGTCCCGGGACAGGGGGCGCTCAGCCCCAGCATTTT

D: TRBD1
J: TRBJ2-5
size: NA
V: TRBV6-6
CDR3: CASSTIQGNQETQYF
DNA: TGTGCCAGCAGTACGATACAGGGGAACCAAGAGACCCAGTACTTC

D: NA
J: TRBJ2-2
size: NA
V: TRBV9
CDR3: CASSVLGRNTGELFF
DNA: TGTGCCAGCAGCGTATTGGGGAGGAACACCGGGGAGCTGTTTTTT

D: TRBD1
J: TRBJ2-1
size: NA
V: TRBV2
CDR3: CASIGTGHVEQFF
DNA: TGTGCCAGCATCGGGACAGGACATGTGGAGCAGTTCTTC

D: NA
J: TRBJ2-3
size: NA
V: TRBV24-1
CDR3: CATSDWTDSTDTQYF
DNA: TGTGCCACCAGTGATTGGACCGACAGCACAGATACGCAGTATTTT

D: NA
J: TRBJ1-5
size: NA
V: TRBV19
CDR3: CASSIAGGYNQPQHF
DNA: TGTGCCAGTAGTATAGCGGGCGGTTACAATCAGCCCCAGCATTTT

D: NA
J: TRBJ1-1
size: NA
V: TRBV7-8
CDR3: CASSFVELSTEAFF
DNA: TGTGCCAGCAGCTTTGTGGAATTAAGCACTGAAGCTTTCTTT

D: TRBD1
J: TRBJ1-4
size: NA
V: TRBV27
CDR3: CASRVARGPNEKLFF
DNA: TGTGCCAGCAGAGTTGCCAGGGGGCCTAATGAAAAACTGTTTTTT

D: NA
J: TRBJ2-3
size: NA
V: TRBV6-5
CDR3: CASRPTSSTDTQYF
DNA: TGTGCCAGCAGACCCACCTCTAGCACAGATACGCAGTATTTT

D: NA
J: TRBJ1-6
size: NA
V: TRBV27
CDR3: CASSFAVYNSPLHF
DNA: TGTGCCAGCAGTTTCGCAGTCTATAATTCACCCCTCCACTTT

D: NA
J: TRBJ2-5
size: NA
V: TRBV3-1/TRBV3-2
CDR3: CASSRAETQYF
DNA: TGTGCCAGCAGCCGGGCAGAGACCCAGTACTTC

D: NA
J: TRBJ2-5
size: NA
V: TRBV27
CDR3: CASSLAGVRDETQYF
DNA: TGTGCCAGCAGTTTGGCCGGGGTTAGGGATGAGACCCAGTACTTC

D: NA
J: TRBJ2-5
size: NA
V: TRBV3-1/TRBV3-2
CDR3: CASRYRGGETQYF
DNA: TGTGCCAGCAGATATAGGGGCGGTGAGACCCAGTACTTC

D: NA
J: TRBJ1-6
size: NA
V: TRBV21-1
CDR3: CASTGRVSYNSPLHF
DNA: TGTGCCAGCACCGGTCGGGTCTCCTATAATTCACCCCTCCACTTT

D: NA
J: TRBJ1-2
size: NA
V: TRBV5-1
CDR3: CASSLDPTANYGYTF
DNA: TGCGCCAGCAGCTTGGACCCTACAGCAAACTATGGCTACACCTTC

D: TRBD1
J: TRBJ2-5
size: NA
V: TRBV7-3
CDR3: CASSRLGQDKETQYF
DNA: TGTGCCAGCAGCCGACTGGGACAGGACAAAGAGACCCAGTACTTC

D: TRBD1
J: TRBJ2-5
size: NA
V: TRBV10-3
CDR3: CAISESGTGSRKTQYF
DNA: TGTGCCATCAGTGAGTCTGGGACAGGGTCCAGGAAGACCCAGTACTTC

D: TRBD1
J: TRBJ1-2
size: NA
V: TRBV4-1
CDR3: CASSQTQTGNYGYTF
DNA: TGCGCCAGCAGCCAAACGCAGACAGGGAACTATGGCTACACCTTC

D: NA
J: TRBJ1-2
size: NA
V: TRBV5-1
CDR3: CASSLGTNYGYTF
DNA: TGCGCCAGCAGCTTGGGAACTAACTATGGCTACACCTTC

D: NA
J: TRBJ2-3
size: NA
V: TRBV6-2/TRBV6-3
CDR3: CASSYGVTDTQYF
DNA: TGTGCCAGCAGTTACGGGGTGACAGATACGCAGTATTTT

D: NA
J: TRBJ1-1
size: once
V: TRBV5-1
CDR3: CASSWRGGNTEAFF
DNA: TGCGCCAGCAGCTGGAGGGGGGGGAACACTGAAGCTTTCTTT

D: TRBD2
J: TRBJ2-3
size: few
V: TRBV9
CDR3: CASSVYTGGLSDTQYF
DNA: TGTGCCAGCAGCGTCTACACGGGGGGGCTGTCAGATACGCAGTATTTT

D: TRBD2
J: TRBJ2-1
size: NA
V: TRBV27
CDR3: CASSMDRREGEQFF
DNA: TGTGCCAGCAGTATGGACAGGCGGGAGGGTGAGCAGTTCTTC

D: NA
J: TRBJ1-3
size: few
V: TRBV9
CDR3: CASSVARAGAGNTIYF
DNA: TGTGCCAGCAGCGTAGCTAGGGCAGGGGCGGGAAACACCATATATTTT

D: NA
J: TRBJ1-1
size: NA
V: TRBV5-1
CDR3: CASSLVGLSTEAFF
DNA: TGCGCCAGCAGCTTGGTTGGACTTTCCACTGAAGCTTTCTTT

D: TRBD1
J: TRBJ2-2
size: NA
V: TRBV24-1
CDR3: CATRNGQGNTGELFF
DNA: TGTGCCACCAGAAACGGACAGGGAAACACCGGGGAGCTGTTTTTT

D: TRBD1
J: TRBJ2-1
size: NA
V: TRBV19
CDR3: CASSLLDRQLGEQFF
DNA: TGTGCCAGTAGTCTCCTGGACAGGCAGTTAGGTGAGCAGTTCTTC

D: TRBD1
J: TRBJ1-1
size: NA
V: TRBV2
CDR3: CASRLRDREGTEAFF
DNA: TGTGCCAGCAGGCTCCGGGACAGGGAAGGCACTGAAGCTTTCTTT

D: TRBD1
J: TRBJ1-1
size: NA
V: TRBV6-6
CDR3: CASSYKPQGAGTEAFF
DNA: TGTGCCAGCAGTTACAAACCACAGGGGGCAGGCACTGAAGCTTTCTTT

D: NA
J: TRBJ1-1
size: NA
V: TRBV28
CDR3: CASRGRENTEAFF
DNA: TGTGCCAGCAGGGGCAGGGAAAACACTGAAGCTTTCTTT

D: NA
J: TRBJ1-4
size: NA
V: TRBV5-1
CDR3: CASSPVPDNNEKLFF
DNA: TGCGCCAGCAGTCCAGTACCGGATAATAATGAAAAACTGTTTTTT